These T cell receptor beta chains were read from a single sample in a study of blood T cell repertoires in COVID-19. This table comes from immunoSEQ multiplex PCR, and its TCRdb copy is limited to in-frame clones, with some not included. Of tens of thousands of clones in the sample, roughly 89% were seen once. The sequenced sample consisted of peripheral blood. These TCRs come from a woman aged 45-59 years with acute or convalescent COVID-19. The CDR3 runs from the conserved cysteine through the conserved F or W. The order of the fields is V gene, J gene, clone size, D gene, CDR3 length, CDR3 protein, CDR3 DNA. The D gene is left open where the match is weak. Some rows have no size entry. The others give once, few or many, or a class for an expanded clone.

v_call: TRBV28
j_call: TRBJ2-7
clone_size: NA
d_call: NA
cdr3_length: 17
cdr3_aa: CASSLSVVENNHYEQYF
cdr3_nt: TGTGCCAGCAGTTTATCGGTTGTGGAGAACAATCACTACGAGCAGTACTTC

v_call: TRBV10-2
j_call: TRBJ1-1
clone_size: NA
d_call: NA
cdr3_length: 12
cdr3_aa: CASMAQDTEAFF
cdr3_nt: TGCGCCAGCATGGCCCAAGACACTGAAGCTTTCTTT

v_call: TRBV28
j_call: TRBJ2-1
clone_size: once
d_call: TRBD2
cdr3_length: 19
cdr3_aa: CASSFSRGVTSGVHNEQFF
cdr3_nt: TGTGCCAGCAGTTTTTCTAGGGGAGTGACTAGCGGGGTACACAATGAGCAGTTCTTC

v_call: TRBV13
j_call: TRBJ1-1
clone_size: NA
d_call: NA
cdr3_length: 15
cdr3_aa: CASSLGPGIGTEAFF
cdr3_nt: TGTGCCAGCAGCTTAGGCCCGGGGATAGGCACTGAAGCTTTCTTT

v_call: TRBV27
j_call: TRBJ1-4
clone_size: NA
d_call: TRBD1
cdr3_length: 15
cdr3_aa: CASSRAGTVNEKLFF
cdr3_nt: TGTGCCAGCAGTAGGGCCGGGACAGTTAATGAAAAACTGTTTTTT

v_call: TRBV20-1
j_call: TRBJ1-2
clone_size: NA
d_call: NA
cdr3_length: 11
cdr3_aa: CSAIQGYGYTF
cdr3_nt: TGCAGTGCTATCCAGGGCTATGGCTACACCTTC

v_call: TRBV28
j_call: TRBJ1-1
clone_size: NA
d_call: TRBD1
cdr3_length: 13
cdr3_aa: CASGGQGKTEAFF
cdr3_nt: TGTGCCAGCGGGGGACAGGGGAAGACTGAAGCTTTCTTT

v_call: TRBV5-1
j_call: TRBJ1-1
clone_size: NA
d_call: NA
cdr3_length: 16
cdr3_aa: CASSLFSGTLNTEAFF
cdr3_nt: TGCGCCAGCAGCTTATTCTCCGGGACACTGAACACTGAAGCTTTCTTT

v_call: TRBV28
j_call: TRBJ2-7
clone_size: NA
d_call: NA
cdr3_length: 13
cdr3_aa: CASSLTRTYEQYF
cdr3_nt: TGTGCCAGCAGCCTTACTCGTACCTACGAGCAGTACTTC

v_call: TRBV19
j_call: TRBJ2-6
clone_size: NA
d_call: NA
cdr3_length: 14
cdr3_aa: CASSSYSGANVLTF
cdr3_nt: TGTGCCAGTAGTAGTTACTCTGGGGCCAACGTCCTGACTTTC

v_call: TRBV5-1
j_call: TRBJ2-5
clone_size: NA
d_call: TRBD2
cdr3_length: 18
cdr3_aa: CASSFSPVAGGPQETQYF
cdr3_nt: TGCGCCAGCAGCTTCTCCCCAGTGGCGGGAGGGCCTCAAGAGACCCAGTACTTC

v_call: TRBV7-6
j_call: TRBJ1-1
clone_size: NA
d_call: NA
cdr3_length: 11
cdr3_aa: CASSPRLEAFF
cdr3_nt: TGTGCCAGCAGCCCAAGACTAGAAGCTTTCTTT

v_call: TRBV14
j_call: TRBJ1-2
clone_size: NA
d_call: TRBD1
cdr3_length: 16
cdr3_aa: CASSQGRQGNYNGYTF
cdr3_nt: TGTGCCAGCAGCCAAGGGCGACAGGGGAATTATAACGGCTACACCTTC

v_call: TRBV5-1
j_call: TRBJ1-2
clone_size: NA
d_call: TRBD1
cdr3_length: 14
cdr3_aa: CASSTNDRAPGYTF
cdr3_nt: TGCGCCAGCAGCACGAATGACAGGGCCCCTGGCTACACCTTC

v_call: TRBV19
j_call: TRBJ1-4
clone_size: NA
d_call: NA
cdr3_length: 14
cdr3_aa: CASSQRGLNEKLFF
cdr3_nt: TGTGCCAGTAGCCAAAGGGGCCTTAATGAAAAACTGTTTTTT

v_call: TRBV6-4
j_call: TRBJ1-6
clone_size: once
d_call: TRBD1
cdr3_length: 14
cdr3_aa: CASSDDMDRGPLHF
cdr3_nt: TGTGCCAGCAGTGACGATATGGACAGGGGACCCCTCCACTTT

v_call: TRBV4-3
j_call: TRBJ2-1
clone_size: once
d_call: NA
cdr3_length: 15
cdr3_aa: CASSQDQGPGNEQFF
cdr3_nt: TGCGCCAGCAGCCAAGATCAGGGGCCGGGGAATGAGCAGTTCTTC

v_call: TRBV4-2
j_call: TRBJ2-7
clone_size: NA
d_call: TRBD2
cdr3_length: 15
cdr3_aa: CASSGLAGGFYEQYF
cdr3_nt: TGTGCCAGCAGCGGCTTAGCGGGGGGTTTTTACGAGCAGTACTTC

v_call: TRBV4-3
j_call: TRBJ2-7
clone_size: NA
d_call: TRBD1
cdr3_length: 16
cdr3_aa: CASSQDHGTGGREQYF
cdr3_nt: TGCGCCAGCAGCCAAGATCATGGCACAGGGGGACGCGAGCAGTACTTC

v_call: TRBV15
j_call: TRBJ1-2
clone_size: NA
d_call: NA
cdr3_length: 14
cdr3_aa: CATSRDKGPGGYTF
cdr3_nt: TGTGCCACCAGCAGAGATAAGGGGCCCGGGGGCTACACCTTC

v_call: TRBV3-1/TRBV3-2
j_call: TRBJ2-3
clone_size: NA
d_call: NA
cdr3_length: 14
cdr3_aa: CASSARQDSGEEYF
cdr3_nt: TGTGCCAGCAGCGCGCGTCAGGACAGTGGAGAGGAGTATTTT

v_call: TRBV6-1
j_call: TRBJ1-3
clone_size: NA
d_call: NA
cdr3_length: 16
cdr3_aa: CASSEIYSRSGNTIYF
cdr3_nt: TGTGCCAGCAGTGAGATTTATTCGCGCTCTGGAAACACCATATATTTT

v_call: TRBV7-8
j_call: TRBJ2-4
clone_size: NA
d_call: NA
cdr3_length: 20
cdr3_aa: CASSPLPKEGGWTAKNIQYF
cdr3_nt: TGTGCCAGCAGCCCCCTGCCGAAGGAAGGAGGGTGGACGGCCAAAAACATTCAGTACTTC

v_call: TRBV19
j_call: TRBJ2-1
clone_size: NA
d_call: TRBD2
cdr3_length: 16
cdr3_aa: CASRDLAGGSYNEQFF
cdr3_nt: TGTGCCAGTAGAGACCTAGCGGGGGGGTCCTACAATGAGCAGTTCTTC

v_call: TRBV12-3/TRBV12-4
j_call: TRBJ2-1
clone_size: NA
d_call: NA
cdr3_length: 13
cdr3_aa: CASSFGQYNEQFF
cdr3_nt: TGTGCCAGCAGTTTTGGACAGTACAATGAGCAGTTCTTC

v_call: TRBV7-9
j_call: TRBJ1-5
clone_size: NA
d_call: NA
cdr3_length: 15
cdr3_aa: CASSPAGYSNQPQHF
cdr3_nt: TGTGCCAGCAGCCCTGCGGGGTATAGCAATCAGCCCCAGCATTTT

v_call: TRBV3-1/TRBV3-2
j_call: TRBJ1-2
clone_size: NA
d_call: NA
cdr3_length: 14
cdr3_aa: CASTGPAGAYGYTF
cdr3_nt: TGTGCCAGCACCGGACCGGCTGGGGCTTATGGCTACACCTTC

v_call: TRBV7-2
j_call: TRBJ2-5
clone_size: once
d_call: TRBD2
cdr3_length: 16
cdr3_aa: CASSFGLAGLQETQYF
cdr3_nt: TGTGCCAGCAGTTTTGGACTAGCGGGATTGCAAGAGACCCAGTACTTC

v_call: TRBV28
j_call: TRBJ2-7
clone_size: NA
d_call: TRBD1
cdr3_length: 15
cdr3_aa: CASSLRDREHYEQYF
cdr3_nt: TGTGCCAGCAGTCTCCGGGACAGAGAACACTACGAGCAGTACTTC